This TCR beta chain was identified in a study of human T cells and chemical hapten exposure. Turning to the study itself: Patients, predominantly female, presented with alopecia areata, totalis or universalis. Study outcomes and limitations: Relative to controls, expanded TCRs formed significantly more large CDR3 similarity clusters. Because all patients had alopecia, their immune responses might differ from healthy ones.

The CDR3 runs 13 residues. The V end lost 5 bases, the J end lost 1 base, and 8 bases lay between the germline ends. The germline V gene encodes CDR1 MNHEY and CDR2 SMNVEV (reference sequence). As regards this clonotype: The antigen is not known.

MiXCR, run by TCRdb on the RACE reads, gives a single entry per CDR3 protein. The sample lists some 100,000 distinct CDR3 sequences, 9.3% occurring once. The time point was: patch test 2, 6 weeks after DPC sensitization. Specified treatment: therapeutic diphenylcyclopropenone sensitization with weekly scalp DPC. The TCR sequence derives from a middle-aged woman with alopecia areata. Some clones in this sample may be carry-over from other donors' samples. This sequence joins TRBV27 and TRBJ1-1, with TRBD1 as a possible D gene (5 bases). The sequencing used whole blood, collected in connection with sensitization to the hapten diphenylcyclopropenone (DPC). DNA of the CDR3: TGTGCCAGCAGTCCGGGACGGAACACTGAAGCTTTCTTT. It specifies CASSPGRNTEAFF.